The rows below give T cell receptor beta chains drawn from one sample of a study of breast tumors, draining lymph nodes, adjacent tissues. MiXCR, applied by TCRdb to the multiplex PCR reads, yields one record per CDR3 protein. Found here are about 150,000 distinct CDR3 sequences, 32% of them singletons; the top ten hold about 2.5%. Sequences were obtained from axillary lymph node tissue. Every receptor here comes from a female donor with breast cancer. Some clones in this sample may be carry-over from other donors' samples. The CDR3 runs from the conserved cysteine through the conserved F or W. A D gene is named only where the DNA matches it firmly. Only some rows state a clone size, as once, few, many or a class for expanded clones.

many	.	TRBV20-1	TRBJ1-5	CSANVQGSGNQPQHF	TGCAGTGCTAATGTCCAGGGAAGCGGCAATCAGCCCCAGCATTTT
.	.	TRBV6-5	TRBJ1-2	CASQRTANYGYTF	TGTGCCAGCCAAAGGACTGCGAACTATGGCTACACCTTC
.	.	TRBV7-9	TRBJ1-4	CASSQAGEKGEKLFF	TGTGCCAGCAGCCAAGCGGGGGAGAAGGGTGAAAAACTGTTTTTT
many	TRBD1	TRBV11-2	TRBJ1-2	CASSSYRDRGYGYTF	TGTGCCAGCAGCTCATACCGGGACAGGGGCTATGGCTACACCTTC
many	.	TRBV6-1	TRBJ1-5	CASSRDNSNQPQHF	TGTGCCAGCAGCAGGGACAACAGCAATCAGCCCCAGCATTTT
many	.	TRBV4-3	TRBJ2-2	CASSQEGGGRISGELFF	TGCGCCAGCAGCCAAGAAGGGGGGGGGAGGATAAGCGGGGAGCTGTTTTTT
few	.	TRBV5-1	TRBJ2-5	CASSLRGVLDTQYF	TGCGCCAGCAGCCTAAGGGGGGTTCTGGACACCCAGTACTTC
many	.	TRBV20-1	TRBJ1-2	CSGRGGSSNYGYTF	TGCAGTGGGCGGGGGGGATCATCTAACTATGGCTACACCTTC
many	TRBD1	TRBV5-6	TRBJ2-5	CASYTLGRGRRETQYF	TGTGCCAGCTACACACTCGGCAGGGGGCGCCGAGAGACCCAGTACTTC
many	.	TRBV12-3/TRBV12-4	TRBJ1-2	CASTNTGQSLSHYTF	TGTGCCAGCACCAATACCGGACAGAGCCTCTCCCACTACACCTTC
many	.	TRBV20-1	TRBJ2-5	CSASFTGLRETQYF	TGCAGTGCTAGTTTTACGGGATTGAGGGAGACCCAGTACTTC
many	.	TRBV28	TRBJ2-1	CASSQGGGGDNEQFF	TGTGCCAGCAGTCAGGGAGGGGGGGGCGACAATGAGCAGTTCTTC
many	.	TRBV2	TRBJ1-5	CASSVSNLNQPQHF	TGTGCCAGCAGTGTCAGCAACCTTAATCAGCCCCAGCATTTT
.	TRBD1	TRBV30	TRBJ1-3	CAWSIGTGGNTIYF	TGTGCCTGGAGTATAGGGACAGGGGGAAACACCATATATTTT
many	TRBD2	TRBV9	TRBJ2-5	CASSVGMGRETQSF	TGTGCCAGCAGCGTAGGTATGGGGCGGGAGACCCAGTCCTTC
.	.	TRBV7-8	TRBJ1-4	CASSLVLGEKLFF	TGTGCCAGCAGCTTAGTTCTGGGCGAAAAACTGTTTTTT
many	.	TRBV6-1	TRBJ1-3	CASSLGGLRNTIYF	TGCGCCAGCAGCTTGGGGGGGCTCCGAAACACCATATATTTT
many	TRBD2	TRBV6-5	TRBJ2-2	CASSYVLAGGRAGELFF	TGTGCCAGCAGTTACGTCCTAGCGGGGGGTAGGGCCGGGGAGCTGTTTTTT
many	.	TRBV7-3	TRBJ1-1	CASSLRPADTEAFF	TGTGCCAGCAGCTTGCGACCCGCGGACACTGAAGCTTTCTTT
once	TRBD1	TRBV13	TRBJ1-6	CASSARDSSNNSPLHF	TGTGCCAGCAGCGCGAGGGACAGTTCAAATAATTCACCCCTCCACTTT
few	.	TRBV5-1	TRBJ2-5	CASSLSSGEDTQYF	TGCGCCAGCAGCTTGAGTTCAGGGGAAGACACCCAGTACTTC
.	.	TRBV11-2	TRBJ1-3	CASSQGTGSTIYF	TGTGCCAGCAGCCAAGGGACGGGAAGCACCATATATTTT
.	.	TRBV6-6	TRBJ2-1	CASSPEVGGEQFF	TGTGCCAGCAGTCCCGAGGTGGGTGGTGAGCAGTTCTTC
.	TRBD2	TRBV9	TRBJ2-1	CASSVLGASGGWNEQFF	TGTGCCAGCAGCGTTTTGGGGGCTAGCGGGGGGTGGAATGAGCAGTTCTTC
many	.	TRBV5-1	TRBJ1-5	CASSTSGTRYQPQHF	TGCGCCAGCAGTACCTCCGGGACAAGATATCAGCCCCAGCATTTT
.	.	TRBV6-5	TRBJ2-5	CASSHRVEYQETQYF	TGTGCCAGCAGTCACAGGGTGGAGTACCAAGAGACCCAGTACTTC
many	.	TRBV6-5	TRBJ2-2	CASSHSVVFANTGELFF	TGTGCCAGCAGTCACTCCGTAGTCTTCGCGAACACCGGGGAGCTGTTTTTT
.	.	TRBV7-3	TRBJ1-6	CASSLVVAAGNEQFYNSPLHF	TGTGCCAGCAGCTTAGTAGTTGCCGCGGGCAATGAGCAGTTCTATAATTCACCCCTCCACTTT
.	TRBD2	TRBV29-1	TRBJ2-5	CSVDLQRDFQETQYF	TGCAGCGTTGATCTGCAGCGGGACTTCCAAGAGACCCAGTACTTC
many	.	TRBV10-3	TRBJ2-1	CAISRVGGAFNEQFF	TGTGCCATCAGTAGAGTCGGGGGCGCTTTCAATGAGCAGTTCTTC
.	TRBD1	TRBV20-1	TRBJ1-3	CSLLRQGRGNTIYF	TGCAGTCTCCTCCGACAGGGGCGGGGAAACACCATATATTTT
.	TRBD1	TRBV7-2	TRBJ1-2	CASSFPDRVTGYTF	TGTGCCAGCAGCTTCCCAGACAGGGTAACTGGCTACACCTTC
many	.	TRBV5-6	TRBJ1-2	CASSWPLRAGGHGYTF	TGTGCCAGCAGCTGGCCGTTGAGGGCAGGCGGTCATGGCTACACCTTC
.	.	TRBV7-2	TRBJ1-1	CASSLYQVSGDTEASF	TGTGCCAGCAGCTTGTATCAGGTTTCAGGGGATACTGAAGCTTCCTTT
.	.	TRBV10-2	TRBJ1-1	CASSYTRTRGSTEAFF	TGCGCCAGCAGTTACACGCGAACGCGGGGGTCCACTGAAGCTTTCTTT
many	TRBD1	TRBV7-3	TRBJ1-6	CASSYRGNSPLHF	TGTGCCAGCAGTTACAGGGGCAATTCACCCCTCCACTTT
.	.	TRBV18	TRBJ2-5	CASSLGQEETQYF	TGTGCCAGCTCATTGGGACAAGAGGAGACCCAGTACTTC
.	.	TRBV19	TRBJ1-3	CASTGRNTIYF	TGTGCCAGTACTGGGCGGAACACCATATATTTT